Each of the 28 T cell receptor beta chains below was sequenced from the same sample in a study of cytomegalovirus exposure and HLA in healthy donors. The PCR made use of 60 Vbeta and 13 Jbeta primers. TCRdb keeps only in-frame clones here, not all; method: immunoSEQ multiplex PCR. The repertoire holds 160,000 or so clones, with around three quarters as singletons. Sequenced material: PBMCs. These TCRs come from a man aged 25 to 40 in good health and CMV-seropositive.

V and J are TRBV7-9 and TRBJ1-2; no clear D. The CDR3 has 15 amino acids. Trimming left V 7 bases short and J 3 bases short, with 18 bases between. CDR1 SEHNR and CDR2 FQNEAQ come from the germline V gene (reference sequence). CDR3 sequence (DNA): TGTGCCAGCACCCCCGGCACTCTGAGGGACTATGGCTACACCTTC. Amino acids: CASTPGTLRDYGYTF.

This clone has just a few counts. The chain is built from TRBV18 and TRBJ1-1; D is possibly TRBD1 (5 bases). The CDR3 is 14 amino acids. The V gene lost 3 bases and the J gene lost 3 bases, with 11 bases spanning the gap. Germline V gene sequence: CDR1 KGHSH, CDR2 LQKENI. This CDR3 is CASSPEGADTEAFF. The CDR3 bases are TGTGCCAGCTCACCTGAAGGGGCTGACACTGAAGCTTTCTTT.

The J gene is TRBJ1-4, the V gene TRBV6-1, with 8 bases lining up with TRBD1. The V segment lost 7 bases and the J segment 10 bases; nucleotides outside the gene matches: 11. The germline V gene encodes CDR1 MNHNS and CDR2 SASEGT. The CDR3 consists of 14 residues. DNA for the CDR3: TGTGCCAGCAAAAGGCAGGGGGCGAGTGGAAAACTGTTTTTT. It specifies CASKRQGASGKLFF.

V usage is TRBV7-9 and J usage is TRBJ2-7; 10 bases match TRBD1. Germline assignment: CDR1 SEHNR and CDR2 FQNEAQ (reference sequence). The trim removed 5 bases at V and 4 bases at J, leaving 8 bases unmatched. The CDR3 sequence is 15 residues long. The CDR3 sequence is CASSHGQGQGYEQYF. CDR3 in DNA: TGTGCCAGCAGCCACGGCCAGGGACAGGGGTACGAGCAGTACTTC.

The CDR3 region has the DNA TGCGCCAGCAGCCAAGAATGGGGCAAACTTGGGGAAGCTTTCTTT. It specifies CASSQEWGKLGEAFF. This sequence joins TRBV4-1 and TRBJ1-1; tentative D call: TRBD1 (5 bases). Trimming stripped 0 bases from V and 8 bases from J, with 16 bases between. This CDR3 is built from 15 residues. Germline CDR1 MGHRA, CDR2 YSYEKL.

This clone was observed a handful of times. V usage is TRBV5-6 and J usage is TRBJ2-5; TRBD2 matches 9 bases. V lost 0 bases, J lost 5 bases, and 11 bases stayed unmatched. The CDR3 loop spans 17 amino acids. CDR1 is SGHDT, CDR2 YYEEEE, per germline. CDR3 loop: CASSLASGGGAGETQYF. The DNA of the CDR3 is TGTGCCAGCAGCTTGGCTAGTGGCGGGGGGGCCGGGGAGACCCAGTACTTC.

V is TRBV28 and J is TRBJ1-5; 9 bases fit TRBD1. The germline V gene has CDR1 MDHEN and CDR2 SYDVKM. The V gene end was trimmed by 3 bases and the J gene end by 4 bases; junction bases not matched to a gene: 13. The CDR3 extends over 18 amino acids. Here the CDR3 DNA reads TGTGCCAGCAGTTTGGAAACCGGGACAGGGACGATAAATCAGCCCCAGCATTTT. Translated: CASSLETGTGTINQPQHF. Complete variable domain (other parts from reference TRBV28 and TRBJ1-5): DVKVTQSSRYLVKRTGEKVFLECVQDMDHENMFWYRQDPGLGLRLIYFSYDVKMKEKGDIPEGYSVSREKKERFSLILESASTNQTSMYLCASSLETGTGTINQPQHFGDGTRLSIL.

This chain joins TRBV5-1 and TRBJ2-5; D remains unclear. Per germline, CDR1 SGHRS and CDR2 YFSETQ. The CDR3 runs 14 residues. Deletions cut 0 bases from V and 2 bases from J, with 8 bases between. The CDR3 loop reads CASSLVEIQETQYF. CDR3 coding DNA: TGCGCCAGCAGCTTGGTGGAGATACAAGAGACCCAGTACTTC.

The genes are TRBV15 and TRBJ2-5; D might be TRBD1 (5 bases). Germline lookup yields CDR1 LNHNV and CDR2 YYDKDF (reference sequence). The CDR3 spans 17 residues. The V gene lost 0 bases and the J gene lost 2 bases, with 16 bases spanning the gap. The CDR3 DNA sequence: TGTGCCACCAGCAGAGAAACTGGTACAGGACCTCAAGAGACCCAGTACTTC. Translation gives CATSRETGTGPQETQYF.

On this clone: Other DNA sequences in this sample translate to the same CDR3. The chain carries TRBV27 and TRBJ2-7; D might be TRBD1 (6 bases). This CDR3 region has 14 residues. Germline lookup yields CDR1 MNHEY and CDR2 SMNVEV (reference sequence). V lost 2 bases, J lost 1 base, and 9 bases lay in between. The CDR3 reads CASSLADSSYEQYF. The CDR3 bases are TGTGCCAGCAGTTTAGCGGACAGTTCCTACGAGCAGTACTTC.

The rearrangement links TRBV30 to TRBJ1-5, with a tentative D call TRBD1 (5 bases). This CDR3 has 14 residues. V shed 0 bases and J shed 0 bases, with 6 bases lying between them. Germline V gene sequence: CDR1 GTSNPN, CDR2 SVGIG (reference sequence). CDR3 region: CAWSVTDSNQPQHF. As DNA, the CDR3 is TGTGCCTGGAGTGTGACAGATAGCAATCAGCCCCAGCATTTT.

V usage is TRBV4-1 and J usage is TRBJ2-4; 11 bases line up with TRBD1. With 3 bases clipped from V and 8 bases from J, the junction kept 3 bases outside the gene matches. CDR1 MGHRA and CDR2 YSYEKL come from the germline V gene. The CDR3 has 14 residues. CDR3 sequence (DNA): TGCGCCAGCAGCCAGGGACAGGGGGGGGACATTCAGTACTTC. It yields the protein CASSQGQGGDIQYF.

The chain links TRBV5-1 to TRBJ2-3; D is unclear. The germline V gene has CDR1 SGHRS and CDR2 YFSETQ. V lost 0 bases and J lost 0, with 14 bases in between. The CDR3 is made up of 17 amino acids. For the CDR3, the DNA is TGCGCCAGCAGCTTGGCCTCAGGTAGTCCTAGCACAGATACGCAGTATTTT. Translating it yields CASSLASGSPSTDTQYF.

The V call is TRBV7-3, the J call TRBJ2-5; maybe TRBD2 (6 bases). V was cut by 5 bases and J by 2 bases, with 9 bases left in between. The CDR3 consists of 13 residues. In germline, CDR1 is SGHTA, CDR2 FQGTGA. CDR3 DNA: TGTGCCAGCAGCCGGGACTTACAAGAGACCCAGTACTTC. It specifies CASSRDLQETQYF.

This rearrangement joins TRBV5-6 to TRBJ1-2, with 7 bases aligning to TRBD1. The CDR3 spans 15 residues. In germline, CDR1 is SGHDT, CDR2 YYEEEE. V shed 4 bases, J shed 7 bases, and the junction held 13 bases outside the gene matches. The CDR3 DNA follows: TGTGCCAGCAGCCAACTAAGACAGGGTCGGGGTGGCTACACCTTC. It encodes CASSQLRQGRGGYTF.

The V call is TRBV30, the J call TRBJ1-3; D not certain. Germline CDR1 is GTSNPN and CDR2 is SVGIG (reference sequence). The CDR3 is 15 amino acids. Trimming removed 0 bases from V and 0 bases from J, with 9 bases in between. Written as DNA, the CDR3 is TGTGCCTGGAGTGTACGAGGAAGCTCTGGAAACACCATATATTTT. As protein: CAWSVRGSSGNTIYF.

The chain uses TRBV6-5 and TRBJ2-1; D is possibly TRBD1 (5 bases). Trimming pared 7 bases from V and 8 bases from J, leaving 18 bases between. Germline loops: CDR1 MNHEY, CDR2 SVGAGI. This CDR3 contains 14 residues. The chain's CDR3 is CASTLMVGVDEQFF. The DNA for the CDR3 is TGTGCCAGCACCCTTATGGTAGGGGTTGATGAGCAGTTCTTC.

This chain joins TRBV5-6 and TRBJ2-3; 8 positions agree with TRBD2. CDR1 is SGHDT and CDR2 is YYEEEE in the germline V gene. J gave up 5 bases and V 6 bases, and 11 bases lay outside the gene matches. The CDR3 has 15 amino acids. The CDR3, as DNA: TGTGCCAGCAAGCAGGGACTAGTTTATGAAGATACGCAGTATTTT. Its protein product is CASKQGLVYEDTQYF.

This clone occurred a few times. In nucleotides, the CDR3 is TGTGCCAGCAGCTTTACTATCGGACACGCAAGCTCCTACAATGAGCAGTTCTTC. Protein sequence: CASSFTIGHASSYNEQFF. This chain connects TRBV9 to TRBJ2-1; the D gene is possibly TRBD1 (5 bases). Germline-derived CDR1 and CDR2 are SGDLS and YYNGEE. V lost 4 bases and J 0 bases, leaving 20 bases between the germline ends. This CDR3 is built from 18 residues.

The chain has TRBV5-4 and TRBJ2-3; 7 bases align to TRBD2. The CDR3 length is 15 residues. Germline V gene data show CDR1 as SGHNT and CDR2 as YYREEE (reference sequence). V shed 7 bases, J shed 0 bases, and the junction held 8 bases outside the gene matches. CDR3 bases: TGTGCCAGCGGGGCCGGGGGGACTAGCACAGATACGCAGTATTTT. This gives the protein CASGAGGTSTDTQYF.

This chain links TRBV5-1 with TRBJ1-2; TRBD1 aligns across 11 bases. Germline V gene sequence: CDR1 SGHRS, CDR2 YFSETQ. The CDR3 has 15 residues. Unmatched junction bases numbered 3, after V lost 3 bases and J lost 2 bases. DNA for the CDR3: TGCGCCAGCAGCTCGGACAGGGGGCCCAACTATGGCTACACCTTC. This codes for CASSSDRGPNYGYTF.

This chain joins TRBV7-6 and TRBJ1-3; D is undetermined. Germline V gives CDR1 SGHVS, CDR2 FNYEAQ. Trimming removed 1 base from V and 6 bases from J, with 10 bases in between. This CDR3 has 14 amino acids. The CDR3 nucleotides read TGTGCCAGCAGCTTAGGATCGGGGTTAAACACCATATATTTT. It translates to CASSLGSGLNTIYF. The full variable domain, with the rest looked up from reference TRBV7-6 and TRBJ1-3, is GAGVSQSPRYKVTKRGQDVALRCDPISGHVSLYWYRQALGQGPEFLTYFNYEAQQDKSGLPNDRFSAERPEGSISTLTIQRTEQRDSAMYRCASSLGSGLNTIYFGEGSWLTVV.

This chain joins TRBV13 and TRBJ1-2; the match to TRBD1 covers 8 bases. Germline trimming cut 1 base from V and 4 bases from J; bases unmatched to any gene: 2. This CDR3 is 14 amino acids long. CDR1 PRHDT and CDR2 FYEKMQ come from the germline V gene (reference sequence). This chain's CDR3 is CASSLEGQVYGYTF. The CDR3 coding sequence is TGTGCCAGCAGCTTAGAGGGACAGGTCTATGGCTACACCTTC.

The V call is TRBV5-1, the J call TRBJ2-3; TRBD2 agrees at 9 bases. This CDR3 spans 16 amino acids. CDR1 is SGHRS and CDR2 is YFSETQ in the germline V gene. The V gene end was trimmed by 4 bases and the J gene end by 3 bases; junction bases not matched to a gene: 9. CDR3 sequence: CASSLFDSGGTDTQYF. In nucleotides, the CDR3 is TGCGCCAGCAGCCTGTTTGATAGCGGGGGAACAGATACGCAGTATTTT.

The chain uses TRBV10-3 and TRBJ2-7, with D possibly matching TRBD2 (7 bases). Germline V gene data show CDR1 as ENHRY and CDR2 as SYGVKD. The CDR3 length is 12 residues. Trimming removed 8 bases from V and 5 bases from J, with 13 bases in between. The DNA for the CDR3 is TGTGCCATCGGGGGGGGCTCGAACGAGCAGTACTTC. It codes for CAIGGGSNEQYF.

This clone was picked up one time. The chain combines TRBV6-1 with TRBJ2-2, with 8 bases matching TRBD1. This CDR3 comprises 15 residues. CDR1 is MNHNS, CDR2 SASEGT, per germline. J gave up 0 bases and V 6 bases, and 3 bases lay outside the gene matches. In nucleotides, the CDR3 is TGTGCCAGCAGGGGACAGGCTGCGAACACCGGGGAGCTGTTTTTT. Its protein product is CASRGQAANTGELFF.

This clone showed up just a few times. The chain couples TRBV25-1 to TRBJ2-4, with TRBD2 matching over 10 bases. The germline gives CDR1 MGHDK, CDR2 SYGVNS. The CDR3 runs 16 residues. Germline trimming cut 1 base from V and 3 bases from J; bases unmatched to any gene: 3. CDR3: CASSESSGGDKNIQYF. The CDR3 DNA sequence: TGTGCCAGCAGTGAATCGAGCGGGGGGGACAAAAACATTCAGTACTTC.

The CDR3 spells CASSSPQGSYEQYF. In DNA, the CDR3 is TGTGCCAGCAGCTCACCACAGGGATCCTACGAGCAGTACTTC. The J gene is TRBJ2-7, the V gene TRBV7-8, with D tentatively TRBD1 (6 bases). The CDR3 is 14 amino acids. Germline V lookup: CDR1 SGHVS, CDR2 FQNEAQ. Trimming cost V 4 bases and J 1 base, with 11 bases left between them.